Below, 5 T cell receptor beta chains from the same sample are listed, as sequenced in a study of CD8 T cells in ankylosing spondylitis. Via MiXCR, TCRdb re-called the 5' RACE reads, giving one row per CDR3 protein. The table includes 250,000 to 400,000 distinct CDR3 sequences, approximately 10% detected once. Sequenced: blood, either unsorted or a sorted T cell fraction (not recorded which). These receptor sequences come from a female donor with ankylosing spondylitis or in good health (not recorded which).

This clonotype was detected ten times or more. The chain carries TRBV12-3 or TRBV12-4 and TRBJ1-5; a possible D gene is TRBD1 (5 bases). Between the trimmed V and J ends, which lost 5 bases and 0 bases, there was a span of 11 bases. The CDR3 consists of 15 residues. The CDR3 reads CASSRDGYSNQPQHF. CDR3 nucleotides: TGTGCCAGCAGTCGGGACGGTTATAGCAATCAGCCCCAGCATTTT.

This clonotype was picked up many times. For the CDR3, the DNA is TGTGCCAGCAGTTTCAGGGTTTTAGTTAACAATGAGCAGTTCTTC. Its protein product is CASSFRVLVNNEQFF. This chain joins TRBV27 and TRBJ2-1, with D possibly matching TRBD1 (5 bases). The V gene's germline CDR1 is MNHEY and CDR2 SMNVEV (reference sequence). The CDR3 length is 15 residues. V lost 3 bases to trimming and J lost 5 bases, with 14 bases between them.

This clonotype was seen only a few times. The chain carries TRBV7-8 and TRBJ2-1; perhaps TRBD1 as D (5 bases). The ends were cut back, 1 base at V and 4 bases at J, with 17 bases in the middle. This CDR3 contains 17 residues. Germline assignment: CDR1 SGHVS and CDR2 FQNEAQ. CDR3 sequence (DNA): TGTGCCAGCAGCTTAGTTTCCCAGGGAAATCTATACAATGAGCAGTTCTTC. Amino acids: CASSLVSQGNLYNEQFF.

This clonotype was found many times. In DNA, the CDR3 is TGTGCCAGCAGCGCGGACAAGGGGCCCCAGCATTTT. As protein: CASSADKGPQHF. This sequence joins TRBV7-8 and TRBJ1-5; a weak D match, TRBD1 (5 bases). V was pared by 5 bases and J by 9 bases, with 11 bases between. From germline, CDR1 is SGHVS and CDR2 FQNEAQ. The CDR3 sequence is 12 residues long.

In this sample, this clonotype turned up many times. This chain links TRBV6-1 with TRBJ1-1; no clear D gene. Trimming shortened V by 6 bases and J by 1 base, and 15 bases separated the two germline ends. The CDR3 has 15 residues. From germline, CDR1 is MNHNS and CDR2 SASEGT. The CDR3 DNA reads as TGTGCCAGCAGCCACACGGGTGCCACGAACACTGAAGCTTTCTTT. Amino acids: CASSHTGATNTEAFF.